This is a list of T cell receptor beta chains from one sample in a study of naive and memory T cell subsets. In TCRdb, the UMI-ligation and nested PCR reads were re-called with MiXCR into one record per CDR3 protein. The sample lists 25,000 to 30,000 distinct CDR3 sequences, around a tenth occurring once. The sequencing input was effector memory CD4+ T cells from blood. Receptors originate from a human donor in good health. The CDR3 runs from the conserved cysteine through the conserved F or W. D genes are given only for firm matches. Part of the rows lack a size; the others show once, few, many or a class for expanded clones.

clone_size: few
d_call: NA
j_call: TRBJ1-6
v_call: TRBV11-3
cdr3_nt: TGTGCCAGCAGCTTAGATGACGGACGCTGGGTGGCCTCCTATAATTCACCCCTCCACTTT
cdr3_aa: CASSLDDGRWVASYNSPLHF

clone_size: medium-sized
d_call: TRBD1
j_call: TRBJ2-7
v_call: TRBV6-5
cdr3_nt: TGTGCCAGCAGCCTCCGGGACAGGGCCCACGAGCAGTACTTC
cdr3_aa: CASSLRDRAHEQYF

clone_size: few
d_call: NA
j_call: TRBJ2-4
v_call: TRBV30
cdr3_nt: TGTGCCTGGGGTCCTGGGGAGCGAGCCAAAAACATTCAGTACTTC
cdr3_aa: CAWGPGERAKNIQYF

clone_size: NA
d_call: TRBD2
j_call: TRBJ2-1
v_call: TRBV2
cdr3_nt: TGTGCCAGCACTAGGACTAGCGGGGGGTTCTACAATGAGCAGTTCTTC
cdr3_aa: CASTRTSGGFYNEQFF

clone_size: NA
d_call: NA
j_call: TRBJ2-1
v_call: TRBV10-3
cdr3_nt: TGTGCCATCAGTGAGTCGAGCAATGAGCAGTTCTTC
cdr3_aa: CAISESSNEQFF

clone_size: medium-sized
d_call: NA
j_call: TRBJ1-2
v_call: TRBV14
cdr3_nt: TGTGCCAGCAGCCCGCAGCACCTCCCAACTACTAACTATGGCTACACCTTC
cdr3_aa: CASSPQHLPTTNYGYTF

clone_size: NA
d_call: NA
j_call: TRBJ2-7
v_call: TRBV28
cdr3_nt: TGTGCCAGCAGTTTACCCGCCGGGGCAGGGGTCCGGGAGCAGTACTTC
cdr3_aa: CASSLPAGAGVREQYF

clone_size: many
d_call: NA
j_call: TRBJ1-4
v_call: TRBV18
cdr3_nt: TGTGCCAGCGCCATGACAGCCTCCCGTAATGAAAAACTGTTTTTT
cdr3_aa: CASAMTASRNEKLFF

clone_size: many
d_call: NA
j_call: TRBJ2-2
v_call: TRBV20-1
cdr3_nt: TGCAGTGCTAGGCCGGGCACCGGGGAGCTGTTTTTT
cdr3_aa: CSARPGTGELFF

clone_size: many
d_call: NA
j_call: TRBJ2-7
v_call: TRBV7-2
cdr3_nt: TGTGCCAGCAGCTCCCGAGGGAGTTCCCACGAGCAGTACTTC
cdr3_aa: CASSSRGSSHEQYF

clone_size: few
d_call: TRBD2
j_call: TRBJ2-1
v_call: TRBV18
cdr3_nt: TGTGCCAGCTCACCAGGAAGCGGGAGAGCTTATGAGCAGTTCTTC
cdr3_aa: CASSPGSGRAYEQFF

clone_size: many
d_call: NA
j_call: TRBJ2-7
v_call: TRBV19
cdr3_nt: TGTGCCAGTAGTCCAGGACTCAGCTCCTACGAGCAGTACTTC
cdr3_aa: CASSPGLSSYEQYF

clone_size: many
d_call: TRBD2
j_call: TRBJ2-3
v_call: TRBV27
cdr3_nt: TGTGCCAGCAGGAAGCGGGAAACTAGCACAGATACGCAGTATTTT
cdr3_aa: CASRKRETSTDTQYF

clone_size: medium-sized
d_call: NA
j_call: TRBJ1-1
v_call: TRBV7-8
cdr3_nt: TGTGCCAGCAGCTCAACTGAGGGGAGGACTGAAGCTTTCTTT
cdr3_aa: CASSSTEGRTEAFF

clone_size: few
d_call: NA
j_call: TRBJ2-5
v_call: TRBV7-6
cdr3_nt: TGTGCCAGCAGCTTAGTCGACGAGACCCAGTACTTC
cdr3_aa: CASSLVDETQYF

clone_size: NA
d_call: NA
j_call: TRBJ1-5
v_call: TRBV4-3
cdr3_nt: TGCGCCAGCAGCCAAGATCTGGAGACCGGGGGTAATCAGCCCCAGCATTTT
cdr3_aa: CASSQDLETGGNQPQHF

clone_size: many
d_call: TRBD1
j_call: TRBJ2-1
v_call: TRBV11-3
cdr3_nt: TGTGCCAGCAGCTTGACAACAGGGGACAATGAGCAGTTCTTC
cdr3_aa: CASSLTTGDNEQFF

clone_size: many
d_call: NA
j_call: TRBJ2-7
v_call: TRBV2
cdr3_nt: TGTGCCAGCAGTGCGACATCAGGCGAGCAGTACTTC
cdr3_aa: CASSATSGEQYF

clone_size: NA
d_call: TRBD2
j_call: TRBJ2-5
v_call: TRBV30
cdr3_nt: TGTGCCTGGAGTGCGGCCCCATTAGCGGGGGGGCCTGTGACCCAGTACTTC
cdr3_aa: CAWSAAPLAGGPVTQYF

clone_size: NA
d_call: NA
j_call: TRBJ1-5
v_call: TRBV29-1
cdr3_nt: TGCAGCGTACAGGGAGGTGGCAATCAGCCCCAGCATTTT
cdr3_aa: CSVQGGGNQPQHF

clone_size: medium-sized
d_call: NA
j_call: TRBJ2-7
v_call: TRBV6-1
cdr3_nt: TGTGCCAGCAGTGTTCAGCAGGGGGGCATCTACGAGCAGTACTTC
cdr3_aa: CASSVQQGGIYEQYF

clone_size: few
d_call: TRBD1
j_call: TRBJ1-1
v_call: TRBV6-5
cdr3_nt: TGTGCCAGCAGCCTAACTAGGGGGCTCAGGACTGAAGCTTTCTTT
cdr3_aa: CASSLTRGLRTEAFF

clone_size: many
d_call: TRBD1
j_call: TRBJ1-2
v_call: TRBV24-1
cdr3_nt: TGTGCCACCAGTGATACGGGACAGGGAACCTATGGCTACACCTTC
cdr3_aa: CATSDTGQGTYGYTF

clone_size: many
d_call: TRBD1
j_call: TRBJ2-2
v_call: TRBV30
cdr3_nt: TGTGCCTACCGAGACAGGGAAGTCACCGGGGAGCTGTTTTTT
cdr3_aa: CAYRDREVTGELFF

clone_size: NA
d_call: NA
j_call: TRBJ1-2
v_call: TRBV20-1
cdr3_nt: TGCAGTGCTAACCCTGGAGGTGGCTACACCTTC
cdr3_aa: CSANPGGGYTF

clone_size: NA
d_call: NA
j_call: TRBJ1-1
v_call: TRBV20-1
cdr3_nt: TGCAGTGCTAGAGATCCCCAGGGGTATCGGACTGAAGCTTTCTTT
cdr3_aa: CSARDPQGYRTEAFF

clone_size: many
d_call: NA
j_call: TRBJ2-1
v_call: TRBV20-1
cdr3_nt: TGCAGTGCTAGATCGTTTCGGAATGAGCAGTTCTTC
cdr3_aa: CSARSFRNEQFF

clone_size: few
d_call: TRBD2
j_call: TRBJ2-1
v_call: TRBV19
cdr3_nt: TGTGCCAGTAGTTTCGCTAGCGGGAGCTCCTACAATGAGCAGTTCTTC
cdr3_aa: CASSFASGSSYNEQFF

clone_size: few
d_call: NA
j_call: TRBJ2-1
v_call: TRBV19
cdr3_nt: TGTGCCAGTCGTTCCGGTCGCCCGGTTAATGAGCAGTTCTTC
cdr3_aa: CASRSGRPVNEQFF

clone_size: NA
d_call: NA
j_call: TRBJ2-3
v_call: TRBV6-1
cdr3_nt: TGTGCCAGCACTCAAGGAGACTTTTACACAGATACGCAGTATTTT
cdr3_aa: CASTQGDFYTDTQYF

clone_size: few
d_call: TRBD1
j_call: TRBJ2-7
v_call: TRBV7-8
cdr3_nt: TGTGCCAGCAGCCCCCGGGACAGAATCTCCTACGAGCAGTACTTC
cdr3_aa: CASSPRDRISYEQYF

clone_size: few
d_call: NA
j_call: TRBJ1-5
v_call: TRBV6-5
cdr3_nt: TGTGCCAGCAGTTACTCGAAAAGCGAACATCAGCCCCAGCATTTT
cdr3_aa: CASSYSKSEHQPQHF

clone_size: NA
d_call: NA
j_call: TRBJ2-5
v_call: TRBV5-1
cdr3_nt: TGCGCCAGCAGCATTCAGGGGCTCAATGGGGAGACCCAGTACTTC
cdr3_aa: CASSIQGLNGETQYF

clone_size: few
d_call: NA
j_call: TRBJ2-7
v_call: TRBV12-3/TRBV12-4
cdr3_nt: TGTGCCAGCAGTTTTGACAGTCAAGCCCACGAGCAGTACTTC
cdr3_aa: CASSFDSQAHEQYF

clone_size: many
d_call: NA
j_call: TRBJ1-2
v_call: TRBV7-2
cdr3_nt: TGTGCCAGCAGCCGAGGGCCTTTAGTCCCCTATGGCTACACCTTC
cdr3_aa: CASSRGPLVPYGYTF

clone_size: NA
d_call: NA
j_call: TRBJ2-3
v_call: TRBV20-1
cdr3_nt: TGCAGTGCTAGAGATTCCGCGACTAGAGAGGATACGCAGTATTTT
cdr3_aa: CSARDSATREDTQYF

clone_size: once
d_call: NA
j_call: TRBJ2-1
v_call: TRBV12-5
cdr3_nt: TGTGCTAGTGGTTTTTCCACGACCTACAATGAGCAGTTCTTC
cdr3_aa: CASGFSTTYNEQFF

clone_size: medium-sized
d_call: NA
j_call: TRBJ2-4
v_call: TRBV29-1
cdr3_nt: TGCAGCGTTGAAGTTGAGGGTACGACCAAAAACATTCAGTACTTC
cdr3_aa: CSVEVEGTTKNIQYF

clone_size: NA
d_call: TRBD1
j_call: TRBJ1-2
v_call: TRBV20-1
cdr3_nt: TGCAGTGCTAGTGTGGACAGGGGATCGGGTGGCTACACCTTC
cdr3_aa: CSASVDRGSGGYTF

clone_size: NA
d_call: NA
j_call: TRBJ1-5
v_call: TRBV30
cdr3_nt: TGTGCCTGGGCTGGGGGCTATAGCAATCAGCCCCAGCATTTT
cdr3_aa: CAWAGGYSNQPQHF

clone_size: NA
d_call: NA
j_call: TRBJ2-7
v_call: TRBV20-1
cdr3_nt: TGCAGTGCTAGAGATCGGCGGGGATTTACCTACGAGCAGTACTTC
cdr3_aa: CSARDRRGFTYEQYF

clone_size: NA
d_call: TRBD1
j_call: TRBJ2-4
v_call: TRBV14
cdr3_nt: TGTGCCAGCAGCCAGGGACAGGGGGCCGCCCGGGGCATTCAGTACTTC
cdr3_aa: CASSQGQGAARGIQYF

clone_size: NA
d_call: TRBD2
j_call: TRBJ2-2
v_call: TRBV5-1
cdr3_nt: TGCGCCAGCTCCGCGGGGGTACGGGAGAACACCGGGGAGCTGTTTTTT
cdr3_aa: CASSAGVRENTGELFF

clone_size: many
d_call: NA
j_call: TRBJ2-5
v_call: TRBV18
cdr3_nt: TGTGCCAGCTCACCATCGGGTACAGAGACCCAGTACTTC
cdr3_aa: CASSPSGTETQYF

clone_size: many
d_call: TRBD1
j_call: TRBJ1-1
v_call: TRBV19
cdr3_nt: TGTGCCAGTAGTGTGGGACAGCAGACTGTTAACACTGAAGCTTTCTTT
cdr3_aa: CASSVGQQTVNTEAFF

clone_size: many
d_call: NA
j_call: TRBJ1-1
v_call: TRBV7-2
cdr3_nt: TGTGCCAGCAGCCAACAGCCGGGACTGGAAGCTTTCTTT
cdr3_aa: CASSQQPGLEAFF

clone_size: NA
d_call: NA
j_call: TRBJ1-1
v_call: TRBV20-1
cdr3_nt: TGCAGTGCTAGAAGTGGGCACAGCACTGAAGCTTTCTTT
cdr3_aa: CSARSGHSTEAFF

clone_size: many
d_call: NA
j_call: TRBJ2-5
v_call: TRBV7-8
cdr3_nt: TGTGCCAGCAGCCTGCGGGGCAGACAAGAGACCCAGTACTTC
cdr3_aa: CASSLRGRQETQYF

clone_size: NA
d_call: NA
j_call: TRBJ2-3
v_call: TRBV20-1
cdr3_nt: TGCAGTGCTAGAGATTTTAGACACAGCACAGATACGCAGTATTTT
cdr3_aa: CSARDFRHSTDTQYF

clone_size: many
d_call: NA
j_call: TRBJ2-1
v_call: TRBV28
cdr3_nt: TGTGCCAGCAGTCCCAATGGCCGGGGGGCGTCACTGGATGAGCAGTTCTTC
cdr3_aa: CASSPNGRGASLDEQFF